This TCR beta chain was retrieved from a study of breast tumors, draining lymph nodes, adjacent tissues. General observations from the study: Tumor TCR diversity was below lymph nodes but above nontumor tissue. Most tumor T cells seemingly derive from lymph node, then expand in tumor. Compared with basal-like, luminal-like tumors shared significantly more repertoire with nontumor tissue.

Samples came from axillary lymph nodes draining the breast cancer. The sample holds many counts of this clonotype. The antigen remains unidentified. TCRdb processed the multiplex PCR reads anew with MiXCR; each CDR3 protein has one entry. The sample shows fewer than 150,000 distinct CDR3 sequences, approximately 21% of them seen only once. The source material was axillary lymph node tissue. This clonotype was sampled from a female donor with breast cancer. Some clones in this sample may be carry-over from other donors' samples.

CDR3 in amino acids: CASSRDGTSGTDTQYF. In nucleotides, the CDR3 is TGTGCCAGCAGCAGAGATGGGACTAGCGGCACAGATACGCAGTATTTT. The chain links TRBV5-4 to TRBJ2-3, with 10 bases lining up with TRBD2. V dropped 4 bases and J dropped 1; count of bases not matched to a gene: 6. This CDR3 is built from 16 residues. Germline V gene lookup returns CDR1 SGHNT and CDR2 YYREEE (reference sequence).